This T cell receptor (beta chain) was identified during a study of identical twins. Regarding the study as a whole: Cord blood beta clonotypes that were abundant carried fewer insertions, and memory repertoires showed no such trend. Invariant MAIT and iNKT cells are populations that could partly confound zero-insertion analyses.

Trimming left V 7 bases short and J 0 bases short, with 13 bases between. CDR1 and CDR2 from the germline V gene are MNHEY and SMNVEV (reference sequence). This CDR3 comprises 15 residues. From the 5' RACE reads, TCRdb called clonotypes with MiXCR, one entry per CDR3 protein. The sample includes roughly 1,500,000 distinct CDR3 sequences, around a third of them seen just once. This clonotype was found a few times. Its antigen is unknown. The TCR was taken from a newborn girl in good health. The sample was cord blood. This chain joins TRBV27 and TRBJ1-5; D call uncertain. The CDR3 protein is CASNWGRNSNQPQHF. The CDR3 DNA is TGTGCCAGCAACTGGGGTCGCAATAGCAATCAGCCCCAGCATTTT.